The rows below give T cell receptor beta chains drawn from one sample of a study of T-cell reconstitution after alpha-beta-depleted transplantation in children. MiXCR, run by TCRdb on the PCR reads, gives a single entry per CDR3 protein. The sample lists roughly 280,000 distinct CDR3 sequences; roughly 12% were seen once. Sequencing used peripheral blood, obtained 180 days after TCRalphabeta/CD19-depleted stem cell transplant. These receptors all come from a male patient between 2 and 10 years old who had a stem cell transplant for chronic granulomatous disease, so the T cells may come from the graft donor. The CDR3 runs from the conserved cysteine through the conserved F or W. A D gene is named only where the DNA matches it firmly. Not every row has a clone size; where given, it reads once, few, many or a size class.

v_call	j_call	clone_size	d_call	cdr3_nt	cdr3_aa
TRBV27	TRBJ1-4	many	-	TGTGCCAGCAGCTACTTAAAACAGGTTATTGGGGAAAAACTGTTTTTT	CASSYLKQVIGEKLFF
TRBV19	TRBJ1-1	many	-	TGTGCCAGTAGTGTCCGTGGGGGTCCCACTGAAGCTTTCTTT	CASSVRGGPTEAFF
TRBV7-2	TRBJ2-1	-	-	TGTGTCAGCAGTCCGGGGTACAATGAGCAGTTCTTC	CVSSPGYNEQFF
TRBV29-1	TRBJ2-6	many	-	TGCAGCGTTGATGACAGGAACTCTGGGGCCAACGTCCTGACTTTC	CSVDDRNSGANVLTF
TRBV7-2	TRBJ2-3	many	-	TGTGCCAGCAGCTCCGGTCGGGTGGCTTCTGTTTTT	CASSSGRVASVF
TRBV20-1	TRBJ2-4	many	TRBD2	TGCAGTGCTAGTAGACTAGCGGGAGGTCTGCTAGCCAAAAACATTCAGTACTTC	CSASRLAGGLLAKNIQYF
TRBV5-5	TRBJ1-1	many	TRBD1	TGTGCCAGCAGCCCAGGGACAGGGATGAACACTGAAGCTTTCTTT	CASSPGTGMNTEAFF
TRBV10-3	TRBJ1-5	many	-	TGTGCCATCACTTTTTCTCAGCCCCAGCATTTT	CAITFSQPQHF
TRBV28	TRBJ2-5	many	-	TGTGCCAGCAAACTTAAGATGGCTCGCAGAGTAGAGACCCAGTACTTC	CASKLKMARRVETQYF
TRBV13	TRBJ2-7	many	TRBD2	TGTGCCAGCAGCCAAACTAGCGGGAGGTTCCACGAGCAGTACTTC	CASSQTSGRFHEQYF
TRBV5-1	TRBJ2-7	many	TRBD2	TGCGCCAGCAGCCTGAGGCTAGCGGGAAACCCCACCTACGAGCAGTACTTC	CASSLRLAGNPTYEQYF
TRBV20-1	TRBJ2-1	many	TRBD1	TGCAGTGCTATTCACCCGGGACAGGGTAACAATGAGCAGTTCTTC	CSAIHPGQGNNEQFF
TRBV12-3/TRBV12-4	TRBJ1-1	many	-	TGTGCCAGCAGCGGACAGTATACTGAAGCTTTCTTT	CASSGQYTEAFF
TRBV28	TRBJ1-5	many	-	TGTGCCAGCAGCTCCTTCGGTCGGGTACGGGATTTT	CASSSFGRVRDF
TRBV27	TRBJ2-1	many	TRBD2	TGTGCCAGCAGTTTTGGCGGGGGGGCACCGTACAATGAGCAGTTCTTC	CASSFGGGAPYNEQFF
TRBV18	TRBJ2-7	-	-	TGTGCCAGCTCCTGGACTGGGGAGAGCTACGAGCAGTACTTC	CASSWTGESYEQYF
TRBV20-1	TRBJ2-7	many	TRBD2	TGCAGTGCTTTCCCGACTAGCGGGAGCTACGAGCAGTACTTC	CSAFPTSGSYEQYF
TRBV20-1	TRBJ2-7	many	-	TGCAGTGCGAGAAGAGTGGGGTTGTCCTACGAGCAGTACTTC	CSARRVGLSYEQYF
TRBV5-1	TRBJ2-3	many	TRBD1	TGCGCCAGCAGCTTACCATCCGGGACAGGGCCTGATACGCAGTATTTT	CASSLPSGTGPDTQYF
TRBV5-1	TRBJ1-5	many	TRBD1	TGCGCCAGCAGCTTTGTCGCCGACAGGGGGCCGAATCAGCCCCAGCATTTT	CASSFVADRGPNQPQHF
TRBV5-1	TRBJ2-5	many	TRBD1	TGCGCCAGCAGCCTGACAGGGGTCCAAGAGACCCAGTACTTC	CASSLTGVQETQYF
TRBV27	TRBJ2-5	many	-	TGTGCCAGCAGTGGGGTCGGGCTGGAGACCCAGTACTTC	CASSGVGLETQYF
TRBV18	TRBJ2-7	many	TRBD1	TGTGCCAGCTCACACCCGGGACAGGTCAACGAGCAGTACTTC	CASSHPGQVNEQYF
TRBV7-2	TRBJ2-3	many	TRBD2	TGTGCCAGCAGCTTAGCGAGCGGGGGGAGGACAGATACGCAGTATTTT	CASSLASGGRTDTQYF
TRBV28	TRBJ2-7	many	TRBD1	TGTGCCAGCAGAACAGGGGATTCGGCCTACGAGCAGTACTTC	CASRTGDSAYEQYF
TRBV27	TRBJ1-4	-	TRBD1	TGTGCCAGCAGTTTACAGGGGGCTAATGAAAAACTGTTTTTT	CASSLQGANEKLFF
TRBV7-2	TRBJ1-2	many	-	TGTGCCAGCAGCCCGGACAGAACGAGGGATGGCTACACCTTC	CASSPDRTRDGYTF
TRBV7-9	TRBJ2-7	many	-	TGTGCCAGCAGCTTAGGGGGTTTGACAGCCTACGAGCAGTACTTC	CASSLGGLTAYEQYF
TRBV12-3/TRBV12-4	TRBJ2-7	many	-	TGTGCCAGCAGAGACGGCATCTACGAGCAGTACTTC	CASRDGIYEQYF
TRBV5-6	TRBJ1-3	once	-	TGTGCCAGCAGCCAACAGGGCCTTAGCTCTGGAAACACCATATATTTT	CASSQQGLSSGNTIYF
TRBV7-6	TRBJ2-7	many	-	TGTGCCAGCAGCTTAGTCTACGGATACGAGCAGTACTTC	CASSLVYGYEQYF
TRBV5-5	TRBJ1-3	many	-	TGTGCCAGCAGCTTGGGAGGGAGCGCCTCTGGAAACACCATATATTTT	CASSLGGSASGNTIYF
TRBV30	TRBJ2-7	many	TRBD2	TGTGCCTGGAGGGTAGCGGGAGTTTCCTACGAGCAGTACTTC	CAWRVAGVSYEQYF
TRBV14	TRBJ2-5	-	TRBD1	TGTGCCAGCAGCCGACAGGGGGAACAAGAGACCCAGTACTTC	CASSRQGEQETQYF
TRBV29-1	TRBJ2-5	many	-	TGCAGCGGGGGGTTGGGCTCACTCCTGGAGACCCAGTACTTC	CSGGLGSLLETQYF
TRBV29-1	TRBJ2-3	many	-	TGCAGCGCCCCACTCAATGGCGGCACAGATACGCAGTATTTT	CSAPLNGGTDTQYF
TRBV25-1	TRBJ2-5	many	TRBD2	TGTGCCAGCAGTGGAACTAGCGGGAGAGCGACCCAGTACTTC	CASSGTSGRATQYF
TRBV19	TRBJ2-2	-	-	TGTGCCAGTAGTATGTCGGCAGCTACCGGGGAGCTGTTTTTT	CASSMSAATGELFF
TRBV5-4	TRBJ2-2	many	-	TGTGCCAGCAGCTTGGCCGTTGCCGGGGAGCTGTTTTTT	CASSLAVAGELFF
TRBV15	TRBJ1-5	few	TRBD1	TGTGCCACCAGCAGAGGGTTTGTGTGGACAGGAGAATATAGCAATCAGCCCCAGCATTTT	CATSRGFVWTGEYSNQPQHF
TRBV15	TRBJ1-4	many	-	TGTGCCACCAGGGGGGGTCAACCCGCCGGGCATGAAAAACTGTTTTTT	CATRGGQPAGHEKLFF
TRBV5-1	TRBJ1-4	many	-	TGCGCCAGCAGCTTGTATAACCTGCCTGCAACTAATGAAAAACTGTTTTTT	CASSLYNLPATNEKLFF
TRBV11-2	TRBJ2-7	many	-	TGTGCCAGCAGCTTAGTTCTAGGGAGGGAGCAGTACTTC	CASSLVLGREQYF
TRBV7-3	TRBJ2-2	many	-	TGTGCCAGCAGCTCGGGCCGAACCGGGGAGCTGTTTTTT	CASSSGRTGELFF
TRBV12-3/TRBV12-4	TRBJ1-2	-	-	TGTGCCAGCAGTTACAGGGTGTGGAACTATGGCTACACCTTC	CASSYRVWNYGYTF
TRBV20-1	TRBJ2-1	many	TRBD2	TGCAGTGCTCGGCCGGCTAGCGGTAGCTCCTACAATGAGCAGTTCTTC	CSARPASGSSYNEQFF
TRBV20-1	TRBJ2-1	many	-	TGCAGTGCTCCCGAACGAACCTACAATGAGCAGTTCTTC	CSAPERTYNEQFF
TRBV12-3/TRBV12-4	TRBJ2-7	many	TRBD2	TGTGCCAGCAGTTTGACAGGGCGGGGGGGGCAGTACTTC	CASSLTGRGGQYF
TRBV27	TRBJ2-7	many	TRBD2	TGTGCCAGCGCCTTAAGACTAGCGGGATTCCACGAGCAGTACTTC	CASALRLAGFHEQYF
TRBV28	TRBJ2-7	many	-	TGTGCCAGCAGGCGGGGTATCTTAGAGCAGTACTTC	CASRRGILEQYF
TRBV5-6	TRBJ1-1	many	-	TGTGCCAGCAGCTGGGGGCCCCCCATGAACACTGAAGCTTTCTTT	CASSWGPPMNTEAFF
TRBV29-1	TRBJ2-3	many	-	TGCAGCGTTGATGGAAGCACAGATACGCAGTATTTT	CSVDGSTDTQYF
TRBV19	TRBJ1-1	many	-	TGTGCCAGCACTAGGGGGGTGGTTACTGAAGCTTTCTTT	CASTRGVVTEAFF
TRBV7-9	TRBJ2-5	-	TRBD2	TGTGCCAGCAGCATTCCTAGCGGGGGCCTCCAAGAGACCCAGTACTTC	CASSIPSGGLQETQYF
TRBV29-1	TRBJ2-7	many	-	TGCAGCGTTGAAGACGGGGACCACTACGAGCAGTACTTC	CSVEDGDHYEQYF